This T cell receptor beta chain derives from a study of cytomegalovirus exposure and HLA in healthy donors. CDR3 length: 15 amino acids. Germline V CDR1 and CDR2: LGHNA, YSLEER. V was clipped by 0 bases and J by 5 bases, with 13 bases between them. This clone was observed once. The PCR used 60 Vbeta and 13 Jbeta primers. Clones were read by immunoSEQ multiplex PCR, and TCRdb kept only the in-frame ones, dropping some. The table records 100,000 or so clones, approximately 77% of them present only once. The V gene is TRBV4-3, the J gene TRBJ1-2; D not certain. The clonotype comes from a woman in her thirties or forties in good health and CMV-seronegative. The source material was PBMCs. CDR3 residues: CASSQDRGVGYGYTF. The CDR3 DNA reads as TGCGCCAGCAGCCAAGATCGCGGGGTCGGGTATGGCTACACCTTC.